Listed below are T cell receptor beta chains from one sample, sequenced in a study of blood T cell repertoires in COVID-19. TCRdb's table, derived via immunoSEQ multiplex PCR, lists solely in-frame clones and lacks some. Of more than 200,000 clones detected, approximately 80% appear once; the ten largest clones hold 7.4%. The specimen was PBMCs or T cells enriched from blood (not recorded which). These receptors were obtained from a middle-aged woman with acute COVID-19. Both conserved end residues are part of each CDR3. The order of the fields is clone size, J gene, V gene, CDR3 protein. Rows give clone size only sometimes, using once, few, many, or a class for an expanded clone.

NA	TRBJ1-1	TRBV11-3	CASSLDWQAEAFF
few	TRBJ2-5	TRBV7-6	CASSLSGTQYF
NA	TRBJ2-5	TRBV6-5	CASSQLAGLGETQYF
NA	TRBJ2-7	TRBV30	CAWNPDRGMSEQYF
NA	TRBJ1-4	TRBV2	CASSDSAGSEKLFF
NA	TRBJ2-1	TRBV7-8	CASSLEVGGSYNEQFF
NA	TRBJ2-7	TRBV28	CASSLDRVTEQYF
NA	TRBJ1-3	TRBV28	CASSLPGLRAAGNTIYF
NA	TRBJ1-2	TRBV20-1	CSASGNYGYTF
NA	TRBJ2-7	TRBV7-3	CASSPGLAGLSYEQYF
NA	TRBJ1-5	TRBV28	CASSLATGGIAGNQPQHF
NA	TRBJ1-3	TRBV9	CASSPLLGNTIYF
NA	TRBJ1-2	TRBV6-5	CASSYGASINYGYTF
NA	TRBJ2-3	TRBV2	CASQRQGLADTQYF
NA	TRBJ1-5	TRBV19	CASSIATGNGPQHF
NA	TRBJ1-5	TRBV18	CASSPLPLLNSNQPQHF
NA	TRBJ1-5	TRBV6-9	CATWRKVTASGQPQHF
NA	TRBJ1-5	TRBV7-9	CASSLWAGKGNQPQHF
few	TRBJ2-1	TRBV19	CASSKDRGRNEQFF
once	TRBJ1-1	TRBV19	CASSKTTGTVNTEAFF
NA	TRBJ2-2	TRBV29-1	CSVDGTRVGTGELFF
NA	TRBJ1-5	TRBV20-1	CSASRYGGDSNQPQHF
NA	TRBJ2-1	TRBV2	CASSENGRSYNEQFF
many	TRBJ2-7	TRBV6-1	CASSEAGHLTVMGYEQYF
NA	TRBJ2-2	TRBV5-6	CASSLWQLTSTGELFF
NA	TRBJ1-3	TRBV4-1	CASSQVEGGFAGNTIYF
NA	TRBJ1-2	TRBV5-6	CASSLPGTGELYGYTF
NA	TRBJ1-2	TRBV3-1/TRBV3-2	CASSGKGRDNYGYTF
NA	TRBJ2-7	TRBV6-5	CASTPNTYEQYF
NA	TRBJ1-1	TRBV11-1	CASSSRVSQAFF
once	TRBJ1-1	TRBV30	CAWSVSVGTRTEAFF
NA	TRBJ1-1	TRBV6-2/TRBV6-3	CASSSLDRITEAFF
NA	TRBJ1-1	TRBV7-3	CASSPTGARLNTEAFF
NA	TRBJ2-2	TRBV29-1	CSVRGGGTGELFF
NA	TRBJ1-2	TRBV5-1	CASSSAATYGYTF
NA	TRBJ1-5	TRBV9	CASSVGLGQPQHF
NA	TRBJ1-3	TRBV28	CASSVQGSGNTIYF
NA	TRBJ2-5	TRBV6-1	CASSDRGQETQYF
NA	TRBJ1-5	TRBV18	CASSARDRVPGTQHF
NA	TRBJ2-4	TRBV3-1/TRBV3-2	CASRPGSAGANIQYF
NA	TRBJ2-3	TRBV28	CASSPSGGEDTQYF